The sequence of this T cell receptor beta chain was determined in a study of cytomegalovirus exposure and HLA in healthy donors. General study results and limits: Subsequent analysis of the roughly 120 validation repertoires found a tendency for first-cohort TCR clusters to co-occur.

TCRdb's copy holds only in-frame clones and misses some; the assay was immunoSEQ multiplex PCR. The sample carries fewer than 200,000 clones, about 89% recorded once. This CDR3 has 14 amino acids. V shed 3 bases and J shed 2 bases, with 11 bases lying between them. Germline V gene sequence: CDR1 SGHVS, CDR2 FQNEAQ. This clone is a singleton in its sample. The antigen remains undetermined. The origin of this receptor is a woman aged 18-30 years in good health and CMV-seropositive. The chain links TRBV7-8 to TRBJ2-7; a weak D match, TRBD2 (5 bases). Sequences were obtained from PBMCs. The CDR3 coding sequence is TGTGCCAGCAGCTTCCCGGGTAGCGCCTACGAGCAGTACTTC. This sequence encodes CASSFPGSAYEQYF. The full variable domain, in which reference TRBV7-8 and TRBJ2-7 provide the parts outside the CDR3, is GAGVSQSPRYKVAKRGQDVALRCDPISGHVSLFWYQQALGQGPEFLTYFQNEAQLDKSGLPSDRFFAERPEGSVSTLKIQRTQQEDSAVYLCASSFPGSAYEQYFGPGTRLTVT.